This passage covers 4 T cell receptor beta chains from one sample sequenced in a study of blood T cell repertoires in COVID-19. The table came from immunoSEQ multiplex PCR; TCRdb's copy has only in-frame clones and leaves some out. Of around 300,000 clones listed, about nine tenths are singletons. The sample comprised PBMCs or T cells enriched from blood (not recorded which). These receptors all stem from a woman aged 55-70 years who had recovered from COVID-19.

This clone appeared once. This chain links TRBV15 with TRBJ2-3; weak D call: TRBD2 (5 bases). The germline V and J ends were trimmed by 2 bases and 0 bases, with 12 bases remaining between them. The CDR3 covers 16 residues. CDR1 LNHNV and CDR2 YYDKDF come from the germline V gene (reference sequence). CDR3 residues: CATSRTRKTSTDTQYF. The CDR3, as DNA: TGTGCCACCAGCAGAACTAGGAAGACTAGCACAGATACGCAGTATTTT.

The chain couples TRBV19 to TRBJ2-3; TRBD1 matches at 10 bases. CDR1 is LNHDA and CDR2 is SQIVND in the germline V gene (reference sequence). CDR3 length equals 17 residues. Germline trimming cut 5 bases from V and 2 bases from J; bases unmatched to any gene: 10. The CDR3 here is CASSPSGQGSPTDTQYF. The CDR3, as DNA: TGTGCCAGTAGTCCATCGGGACAGGGGTCTCCCACAGATACGCAGTATTTT.

This clone turned up a few times. The V gene is TRBV30, the J gene TRBJ1-6; TRBD1 matches 10 bases. V shed 8 bases and J 7 bases; nucleotides not matched to a gene: 8. Looked up from germline, CDR1 is GTSNPN and CDR2 is SVGIG (reference sequence). There are 14 residues in the CDR3. CDR3 residues: CAEKTGGENSPLHF. The DNA for the CDR3 is TGTGCCGAAAAGACAGGGGGCGAGAATTCACCCCTCCACTTT.

The chain joins TRBV5-1 to TRBJ2-3, with D possibly TRBD2 on 6 matching bases. V lost 3 bases, J lost 4 bases, and 18 bases lay in between. In germline, CDR1 is SGHRS, CDR2 YFSETQ. The CDR3 loop spans 16 amino acids. CDR3 amino acids: CASSSSWRGGADTQYF. CDR3 nucleotides: TGCGCCAGCAGCTCATCTTGGCGGGGAGGTGCAGATACGCAGTATTTT.